The 15 T cell receptor beta chains in this list originate from one sample, sequenced in a study of regulatory T cells in long-lasting Graves disease. Time point given: persistent/refractory GD, antithyroid drugs over 5 years with positive TRAb. RNA from PBMCs was the source of the TCR library. CDR3-region Arm-PCR and iRepertoire HTBI primers produced the TCR beta libraries. Each CDR3 protein is one row after TCRdb ran MiXCR on the multiplex PCR reads. The table includes around 400,000 distinct CDR3 sequences, 21% detected once. Specimen: peripheral blood mononuclear cells (PBMCs), collected when the disease was refractory, from a patient treated with antithyroid drugs. Receptor source: a female donor with Graves disease.

This clonotype was found many times. The rearrangement uses TRBV2 and TRBJ1-1, with D possibly matching TRBD1 (5 bases). V dropped 5 bases and J dropped 8 bases, with 15 bases sitting between them. The CDR3 has 13 amino acids. CDR1 SNHLY and CDR2 FYNNEI come from the germline V gene. As DNA, the CDR3 is TGTGCCAGCAGTAAAACGACTGACAGCGAAGCTTTCTTT. Translating gives CASSKTTDSEAFF.

The chain couples TRBV19 to TRBJ1-6; a possible D gene is TRBD1 (6 bases). The length of the CDR3 is 15 residues. V was cut by 9 bases and J by 7 bases, with 19 bases left in between. CDR1 is LNHDA and CDR2 is SQIVND in the germline V gene (reference sequence). The CDR3 nucleotides are TGTGCCAGCAGCGGCCAGGGGACGGGCAATTCACCCCTCCACTTT. Translating it yields CASSGQGTGNSPLHF. The variable domain in full, with the rest retrieved from reference TRBV19 and TRBJ1-6, is DGGITQSPKYLFRKEGQNVTLSCEQNLNHDAMYWYRQDPGQGLRLIYYSQIVNDFQKGDIAEGYSVSREKKESFPLTVTSAQKNPTAFYLCASSGQGTGNSPLHFGNGTRLTVT.

Only a few counts were recorded for this clonotype. The V gene is TRBV2, the J gene TRBJ2-2; 9 bases match TRBD1. Germline-derived CDR1 and CDR2 are SNHLY and FYNNEI. The CDR3 consists of 17 residues. V lost 6 bases and J lost 6; bases outside the gene matches: 14. CDR3 in DNA: TGTGCCAGCAGCTCGGGACAGGGTACCGGTCGCGCCGGGGAGCTGTTTTTT. Protein product: CASSSGQGTGRAGELFF.

This clonotype was observed many times. CDR3 sequence: CASRVWGDTEAFF. DNA of the CDR3: TGTGCCAGCAGGGTATGGGGGGACACTGAAGCTTTCTTT. The chain is built from TRBV27 and TRBJ1-1; tentatively, D is TRBD1 (5 bases). V was pared by 6 bases and J by 3 bases, with 11 bases between. CDR1 is MNHEY and CDR2 is SMNVEV in the germline V gene (reference sequence). This CDR3 has 13 residues.

The gene calls are TRBV7-8 and TRBJ1-2; possibly TRBD1 for D (5 bases). The V gene lost 5 bases and the J gene lost 6 bases, with 16 bases spanning the gap. The CDR3 is made up of 14 amino acids. Germline V CDR1 and CDR2: SGHVS, FQNEAQ. Here the CDR3 DNA reads TGTGCCAGCAGCCCCCGGGACGCCGGGCATGGCTACACCTTC. The encoded protein is CASSPRDAGHGYTF.

This clonotype was detected only a few times. This chain links TRBV2 with TRBJ2-3, with 7 bases aligning to TRBD2. CDR1 and CDR2 from the germline V gene are SNHLY and FYNNEI. The V gene end was trimmed by 6 bases and the J gene end by 6 bases; junction bases not matched to a gene: 15. The CDR3 extends over 16 amino acids. Here the CDR3 reads CASRRSVAGVFDTQYF. In DNA form, the CDR3 reads TGTGCCAGCAGGAGGAGCGTGGCGGGAGTGTTCGATACGCAGTATTTT.

This clonotype was found a few times. The chain links TRBV2 to TRBJ2-1; unclear D gene. The CDR3 length is 13 residues. Germline V gene data show CDR1 as SNHLY and CDR2 as FYNNEI. V was trimmed by 8 bases and J by 7 bases, leaving 15 bases between them. The CDR3: CASDKRFRNEQFF. CDR3 nucleotide sequence: TGTGCCAGCGATAAGCGATTTCGGAATGAGCAGTTCTTC. Using reference TRBV2 and TRBJ2-1 for the parts outside the CDR3, the full variable domain is EPEVTQTPSHQVTQMGQEVILRCVPISNHLYFYWYRQILGQKVEFLVSFYNNEISEKSEIFDDQFSVERPDGSNFTLKIRSTKLEDSAMYFCASDKRFRNEQFFGPGTRLTVL.

The chain links TRBV11-1 to TRBJ1-2; TRBD1 aligns across 7 bases. This CDR3 has 14 residues. Trimming cost V 5 bases and J 2 bases; bases outside gene matches: 5. Germline V gene sequence: CDR1 SGHAT, CDR2 FQDESV (reference sequence). The chain's CDR3 is CASSGGQVNYGYTF. DNA of the CDR3: TGTGCCAGCAGCGGCGGACAGGTCAACTATGGCTACACCTTC.

V and J are TRBV12-3 or TRBV12-4 and TRBJ2-6, with D possibly being TRBD2 (6 bases). The CDR3 contains 15 residues. V lost 2 bases to trimming and J lost 2 bases, with 7 bases between them. The CDR3 sequence is CASSLWGAGANVLTF. The CDR3 coding sequence is TGTGCCAGCAGTTTATGGGGGGCTGGGGCCAACGTCCTGACTTTC.

V gene TRBV20-1 combines with J gene TRBJ2-5; TRBD1 aligns across 11 bases. Trimming cost V 3 bases and J 5 bases; bases outside gene matches: 5. In germline, CDR1 is DFQATT, CDR2 SNEGSKA (reference sequence). There are 14 residues in the CDR3. The CDR3 loop is CSARPGQGVETQYF. The CDR3 DNA sequence: TGCAGTGCTAGGCCGGGACAGGGGGTTGAGACCCAGTACTTC.

The sample holds many counts of this clonotype. This chain links TRBV24-1 with TRBJ2-5; tentatively, D is TRBD2 (6 bases). With 5 bases removed from V and 14 bases from J, the gap between germline ends came to 14 bases. The CDR3 sequence is 11 residues long. Germline CDR1 is KGHDR and CDR2 is SFDVKD. CDR3 in amino acids: CATSGGTGLYF. The CDR3 DNA follows: TGTGCCACCAGTGGCGGGACGGGACTTTACTTC.

The chain joins TRBV5-5 to TRBJ2-3; 8 nucleotides agree with TRBD1. The CDR3 sequence is 14 residues long. Germline V gives CDR1 SGHKS, CDR2 YYEKEE (reference sequence). Trimming cost V 3 bases and J 3 bases; bases outside gene matches: 3. CDR3 in DNA: TGTGCCAGCAGCTACCGACAGGGGACAGATACGCAGTATTTT. Protein sequence: CASSYRQGTDTQYF.

The sample holds many counts of this clonotype. The chain is built from TRBV7-2 and TRBJ2-7; D is undetermined. Trimming shortened V by 5 bases and J by 5 bases, and 13 bases separated the two germline ends. This CDR3 has 13 residues. Germline V CDR1 and CDR2: SGHTA, FQGNSA. CDR3 bases: TGTGCCAGCAGCCCCGGCAGGTCCCACGAGCAGTACTTC. It is translated as CASSPGRSHEQYF.

This clonotype was seen a few times. The chain links TRBV29-1 to TRBJ2-2; perhaps TRBD2 as D (5 bases). This CDR3 spans 16 amino acids. Germline values: CDR1 SQVTM, CDR2 ANQGSEA. V gave up 0 bases and J gave up 5 bases, with 16 bases separating them. DNA for the CDR3: TGCAGCGTTGAAGAGGGGTTGGGCACGGGGACCGGGGAGCTGTTTTTT. Translating gives CSVEEGLGTGTGELFF.

Comments on this clonotype: A much larger clone lies one base from this, so it may be a read error. The J gene is TRBJ2-4, the V gene TRBV5-1; the D gene could be TRBD1 or TRBD2 (5 bases each). The CDR3 is 18 amino acids. CDR1 and CDR2 from the germline V gene are SGHRS and YFSETQ. This chain's CDR3 is CASSQGERQVIAKNIRYF. The CDR3 DNA sequence: TGCGCCAGCAGCCAAGGGGAGAGGCAGGTGATAGCCAAAAACATTCGGTACTTC.